This TCR beta chain is from a study of OX40 agonist ivuxolimab in advanced cancers. The wider study: A diagnosis of hepatocellular carcinoma, melanoma, renal cell or head and neck cancer was present in dose-escalation patients.

General study points: Those patients achieving a partial response at 0.1-3.0 mg/kg showed among the lowest clonal expansion.

This clone was recorded once. Its target is not known. CDR3 length: 14 amino acids. After removal of 4 bases from V and 6 bases from J, the junction contained 6 bases not matched to a gene. The germline V gene has CDR1 SGHNT and CDR2 YYREEE (reference sequence). Produced via immunoSEQ multiplex PCR; TCRdb's table is partial and in-frame only. This table holds some 98,000 clones, roughly 80% found once. The source is an adult with an advanced solid tumor such as melanoma, head and neck, liver or kidney cancer. Sequenced material: CD4+ or CD8+ T cells sorted from blood, taken in a trial of the OX40 agonist ivuxolimab. The chain combines TRBV5-4 with TRBJ1-4; 7 nucleotides line up with TRBD1. The CDR3, as DNA: TGTGCCAGCAGCGTCTCCAGGGGGGATGAAAAACTGTTTTTT. It specifies CASSVSRGDEKLFF.